The table lists the clone carrying this T cell receptor beta chain with a few counts. This sample was included in a study of blood T cell repertoires in COVID-19. CDR1 and CDR2 (germline): SGDLS, YYNGEE. The CDR3 sequence is 17 residues long. The V gene end was trimmed by 0 bases and the J gene end by 1 base; junction bases not matched to a gene: 6. Profiling relied on immunoSEQ multiplex PCR, and the TCRdb table lists in-frame clones only, not all of them. The table shows roughly 200,000 clones, with approximately 85% occurring only once. The source is an older woman with acute or convalescent COVID-19. V is TRBV9 and J is TRBJ1-5; TRBD1 aligns across 8 bases. Specimen: peripheral blood. CDR3 nucleotides: TGTGCCAGCAGCGTAGAAGGGACAGGAGAAAGCAATCAGCCCCAGCATTTT. It specifies CASSVEGTGESNQPQHF.